Presented here are 27 T cell receptor beta chains from one specimen sequenced in a study of blood T cell repertoires in COVID-19. Sequenced by immunoSEQ multiplex PCR; TCRdb stores in-frame clones only, minus some. This sample carries about 60,000 clones, roughly four fifths of them seen once, and the ten largest clones take around 8.2%. The sample taken for sequencing was peripheral blood. Receptors were obtained from a woman of 80 years or more with acute or convalescent COVID-19.

The CDR3 DNA sequence: TGTGCCAGCGAGACTAGGGTAGGCAGGGACTATGGCTACACCTTC. Translation: CASETRVGRDYGYTF. The chain joins TRBV28 to TRBJ1-2, with a tentative D call TRBD1 (5 bases). The germline CDR1 and CDR2 sequences are MDHEN and SYDVKM. This CDR3 region has 15 residues. V dropped 8 bases and J dropped 3 bases, with 19 bases sitting between them.

CDR3 sequence reads: CVDGGVGLTGLNEQFF. The CDR3 region has the DNA TGTGTTGACGGAGGCGTGGGACTAACGGGTCTGAATGAGCAGTTCTTC. This chain connects TRBV5-4 to TRBJ2-1; 7 nucleotides match TRBD2. CDR1 is SGHNT, CDR2 YYREEE, per germline (reference sequence). The CDR3 contains 16 residues.

The chain recombines TRBV14 with TRBJ2-5; D perhaps matches TRBD2 (5 bases). The CDR3 length is 15 residues. V lost 1 base, J lost 4 bases, and 13 bases lay in between. Per germline, CDR1 SGHDN and CDR2 FVKESK. CDR3 region: CASSQGAAGGETQYF. Here the CDR3 DNA reads TGTGCCAGCAGCCAAGGGGCTGCGGGCGGAGAGACCCAGTACTTC.

The chain uses TRBV11-2 and TRBJ2-3; 11 bases agree with TRBD2. There are 15 residues in the CDR3. The trim removed 6 bases at V and 8 bases at J, leaving 10 bases unmatched. Germline V gene lookup returns CDR1 SGHAT and CDR2 FQNNGV. The CDR3 here is CASSQIAGGPGTQYF. The CDR3 region has the DNA TGTGCCAGCAGTCAAATAGCGGGGGGGCCTGGTACGCAGTATTTT.

This clone was detected only a few times. The chain employs TRBV21-1 and TRBJ1-6; TRBD1, the table's D call, was not compared with the DNA. TRBV21-1 is a recognized pseudogene. The CDR3 is 17 residues long. DNA for the CDR3: TGTGCCAGCAGCAAAGTCTCTCCGGGACAGGGTAATTCACCCCTCCACTTT. This codes for CASSKVSPGQGNSPLHF.

CDR3 residues: CASTQGGTSGANQETQYF. CDR3 DNA sequence: TGCGCCAGCACTCAAGGGGGGACTAGCGGAGCCAACCAAGAGACCCAGTACTTC. The chain has TRBV10-2 and TRBJ2-5; TRBD2 matches at 11 bases. This CDR3 contains 18 residues. Germline lookup yields CDR1 WSHSY and CDR2 SAAADI. The V segment lost 7 bases and the J segment 0 bases; nucleotides outside the gene matches: 13.

The chain carries TRBV6-5 and TRBJ1-5, with a weak D call TRBD1 (6 bases). The germline V gene has CDR1 MNHEY and CDR2 SVGAGI. V was shortened by 6 bases and J by 3 bases, with 15 bases between the two germline ends. This CDR3 has 15 amino acids. CDR3 in amino acids: CASRPTGFTNQPQHF. CDR3 nucleotide sequence: TGTGCCAGCAGACCTACAGGGTTTACCAATCAGCCCCAGCATTTT.

The chain carries TRBV6-5 and TRBJ1-2; perhaps TRBD1 as D (5 bases). With 7 bases removed from V and 8 bases from J, the gap between germline ends came to 17 bases. The CDR3 is 13 amino acids. The germline V gene has CDR1 MNHEY and CDR2 SVGAGI. This CDR3 is CASTRRGVGGYTF. The CDR3 DNA follows: TGTGCCAGCACCAGGAGGGGCGTGGGGGGCTACACCTTC.

The CDR3 loop reads CASSWGESTEAFF. For the CDR3, the DNA is TGCGCCAGCAGTTGGGGGGAATCCACTGAAGCTTTCTTT. The rearrangement joins TRBV10-2 to TRBJ1-1, with D maybe TRBD1 (5 bases). V shed 5 bases and J shed 4 bases, with 11 bases lying between them. Germline assignment: CDR1 WSHSY and CDR2 SAAADI. The CDR3 has 13 amino acids.

The chain is built from TRBV28 and TRBJ1-6, with a tentative D call TRBD1 (6 bases). CDR1 MDHEN and CDR2 SYDVKM come from the germline V gene. V was clipped by 7 bases and J by 9 bases, with 19 bases between them. CDR3 length: 15 residues. This CDR3 is CASNSPQTGTSPLHF. The CDR3 coding sequence is TGTGCCAGCAACTCCCCCCAAACAGGGACTTCACCCCTCCACTTT. The full variable domain, in which reference TRBV28 and TRBJ1-6 provide the parts outside the CDR3, is DVKVTQSSRYLVKRTGEKVFLECVQDMDHENMFWYRQDPGLGLRLIYFSYDVKMKEKGDIPEGYSVSREKKERFSLILESASTNQTSMYLCASNSPQTGTSPLHFGNGTRLTVT.

CDR3 in amino acids: CAIRPSGGRDEQYF. CDR3 in DNA: TGTGCCATCAGGCCTAGCGGGGGGCGGGACGAGCAGTACTTC. The V gene is TRBV10-3, the J gene TRBJ2-7, with TRBD2 matching over 11 bases. Germline V gene sequence: CDR1 ENHRY, CDR2 SYGVKD. The V segment lost 6 bases and the J segment 5 bases; nucleotides outside the gene matches: 6. The CDR3 totals 14 residues.

The chain recombines TRBV21-1 with TRBJ1-2; TRBD1, the D gene given by the table, was not confirmed from the DNA. TRBV21-1 is recorded as a pseudogene. The CDR3 runs to 17 residues. In DNA, the CDR3 is TGTGCCAGCAGCAACATGGGACAGGCCATTAAGGGCTATGGCTACACCTTC. Its translation: CASSNMGQAIKGYGYTF.

The chain combines TRBV5-8 with TRBJ1-4; 10 nucleotides agree with TRBD1. CDR3 length: 15 residues. After removal of 1 base from V and 8 bases from J, the junction contained 5 bases not matched to a gene. Germline CDR1 is SGHTS and CDR2 is YDEGEE. CDR3: CASSLFGTGDEKLFF. For the CDR3, the DNA is TGTGCCAGCAGCTTGTTCGGGACAGGGGACGAAAAACTGTTTTTT.

This clone was counted only a few times. The rearrangement links TRBV15 to TRBJ2-7, with 8 bases matching TRBD2. Trimming took 0 bases from V and 3 from J; bases not matched to a gene: 4. The CDR3 runs to 15 residues. The germline CDR1 and CDR2 sequences are LNHNV and YYDKDF (reference sequence). Here the CDR3 DNA reads TGTGCCACCAGCAGAGATTTCGGGACTAGCTACGAGCAGTACTTC. It translates to CATSRDFGTSYEQYF.

The chain employs TRBV12-3 or TRBV12-4 and TRBJ1-6; D perhaps matches TRBD1 (6 bases). The germline V and J ends were trimmed by 6 bases and 8 bases, with 8 bases remaining between them. There are 12 residues in the CDR3. This CDR3 is CASRPGDSPLHF. CDR3 nucleotide sequence: TGTGCCAGCAGGCCAGGGGATTCACCCCTCCACTTT.

The chain uses TRBV1 and TRBJ2-1; TRBD2, as called in the table, went unchecked against the DNA. TRBV1 is assigned pseudogene status. The CDR3 runs to 16 residues. The CDR3 reads CTSSQDRASGYNEQFF. CDR3 coding DNA: TGCACCAGCAGCCAAGATCGGGCTAGCGGTTACAATGAGCAGTTCTTC.

The chain employs TRBV18 and TRBJ2-2; 8 bases match TRBD1. Germline trimming cut 4 bases from V and 0 bases from J; bases unmatched to any gene: 7. This CDR3 is built from 17 residues. The germline gives CDR1 KGHSH, CDR2 LQKENI. CDR3 in DNA: TGTGCCAGCTCACTCGCCCTACAGGGGGCGAACACCGGGGAGCTGTTTTTT. Translation gives CASSLALQGANTGELFF.

The CDR3 sequence is CASSNTGATNEKLFF. Here the CDR3 DNA reads TGCGCCAGCAGCAACACAGGGGCAACTAATGAAAAACTGTTTTTT. The chain uses TRBV5-1 and TRBJ1-4, with 7 nucleotides matching TRBD1. CDR1 is SGHRS, CDR2 YFSETQ, per germline. The CDR3 has 15 amino acids. Losses at the gene ends were 4 bases for V and 0 bases for J; bases not matched to a gene: 3.

This chain connects TRBV18 to TRBJ1-1, with a weak D call TRBD1 (6 bases). This CDR3 has 13 amino acids. V lost 6 bases and J 3 bases, leaving 11 bases between the germline ends. Germline CDR1 KGHSH, CDR2 LQKENI. The CDR3, as DNA: TGTGCCAGCTCCAACAACAGGGACACTGAAGCTTTCTTT. Residues: CASSNNRDTEAFF.

This chain links TRBV5-1 with TRBJ2-1; 10 bases align to TRBD2. This CDR3 spans 14 amino acids. CDR1 SGHRS and CDR2 YFSETQ come from the germline V gene. J lost 6 bases, V lost 0 bases, and 0 bases had no gene match. In DNA, the CDR3 is TGCGCCAGCAGCTTGGCTAGCGGGAGCAATGAGCAGTTCTTC. Its translation is CASSLASGSNEQFF.

This clone was seen only once. The V gene is TRBV3-1 (or the pseudogene TRBV3-2), the J gene TRBJ1-1; TRBD1 might be the D (6 bases). The V end was cut by 3 bases, the J end by 1 base, with 15 bases between. Germline V CDR1 and CDR2: LGHDT, YNNKEL (reference sequence). There are 16 residues in the CDR3. The DNA of the CDR3 is TGTGCCAGCAGCCACGTAACAGGGAGGGCGAACACTGAAGCTTTCTTT. Translated, it gives CASSHVTGRANTEAFF.

The rearrangement links TRBV27 to TRBJ1-1, with D possibly matching TRBD1 (5 bases). Germline V gene data show CDR1 as MNHEY and CDR2 as SMNVEV (reference sequence). The ends were cut back, 3 bases at V and 2 bases at J, with 10 bases in the middle. The CDR3 sequence is 14 residues long. The CDR3 DNA reads as TGTGCCAGCAGTTTTGGCAGGGCAAACACTGAAGCTTTCTTT. It translates to CASSFGRANTEAFF.

The chain carries TRBV7-2 and TRBJ1-3; 7 positions match TRBD1. V lost 1 base to trimming and J lost 2 bases; unmatched junction nucleotides: 5. CDR1 and CDR2 (germline): SGHTA, FQGNSA. This CDR3 is 16 amino acids long. CDR3 bases: TGTGCCAGCAGCTTAGGGTTTACAGGGGCTGGAAACACCATATATTTT. This encodes CASSLGFTGAGNTIYF. The whole variable domain, remainder taken from reference TRBV7-2 and TRBJ1-3, is GAGVSQSPSNKVTEKGKDVELRCDPISGHTALYWYRQSLGQGLEFLIYFQGNSAPDKSGLPSDRFSAERTGGSVSTLTIQRTQQEDSAVYLCASSLGFTGAGNTIYFGEGSWLTVV.

This clone was observed a handful of times. The genes are TRBV11-2 and TRBJ2-3; the match to TRBD2 covers 13 bases. The germline gives CDR1 SGHAT, CDR2 FQNNGV. This CDR3 contains 16 residues. The trim removed 3 bases at V and 1 base at J, leaving 1 base unmatched. CDR3: CASSFGLAGGTDTQYF. As DNA, the CDR3 is TGTGCCAGCAGCTTCGGACTAGCGGGGGGCACAGATACGCAGTATTTT.

The chain employs TRBV9 and TRBJ2-2; the match to TRBD2 covers 8 bases. Trimming took 1 base from V and 1 from J; bases not matched to a gene: 6. CDR3 length: 17 residues. Germline lookup yields CDR1 SGDLS and CDR2 YYNGEE. The CDR3 coding sequence is TGTGCCAGCAGCGTAACTAGCGGTTCTAAGAACACCGGGGAGCTGTTTTTT. Translating gives CASSVTSGSKNTGELFF.

This clone was observed a handful of times. Other DNA sequences in this sample translate to the same CDR3. The J gene is TRBJ1-2, the V gene TRBV12-3 or TRBV12-4, with a tentative D call TRBD1 (5 bases). V lost 3 bases, J lost 2 bases, and 7 bases lay in between. CDR3 length equals 13 residues. CDR3 bases: TGTGCCAGCAGTTTTGACAGAAACTATGGCTACACCTTC. The encoded protein is CASSFDRNYGYTF.

The chain links TRBV10-2 to TRBJ2-7; D is unresolved. With 6 bases removed from V and 3 bases from J, the gap between germline ends came to 12 bases. Germline CDR1 is WSHSY and CDR2 is SAAADI. CDR3 size: 13 residues. The CDR3 sequence is CASRASRFYEQYF. The CDR3 bases are TGCGCCAGCAGGGCCAGCAGGTTCTACGAGCAGTACTTC.